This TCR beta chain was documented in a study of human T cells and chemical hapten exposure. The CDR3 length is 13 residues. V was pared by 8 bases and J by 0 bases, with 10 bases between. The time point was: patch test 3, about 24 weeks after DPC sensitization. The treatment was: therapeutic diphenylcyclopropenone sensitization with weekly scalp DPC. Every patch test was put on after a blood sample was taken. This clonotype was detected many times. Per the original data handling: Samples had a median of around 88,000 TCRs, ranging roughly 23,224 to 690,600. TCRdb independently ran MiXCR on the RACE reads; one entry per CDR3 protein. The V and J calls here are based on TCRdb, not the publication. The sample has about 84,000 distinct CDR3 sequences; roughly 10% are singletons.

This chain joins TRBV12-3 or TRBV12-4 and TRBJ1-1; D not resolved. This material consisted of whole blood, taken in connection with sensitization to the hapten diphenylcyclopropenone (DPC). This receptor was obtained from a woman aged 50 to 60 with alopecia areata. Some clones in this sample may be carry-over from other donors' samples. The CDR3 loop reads CASVGTLNTEAFF. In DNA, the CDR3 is TGTGCCAGCGTCGGCACCTTGAACACTGAAGCTTTCTTT.